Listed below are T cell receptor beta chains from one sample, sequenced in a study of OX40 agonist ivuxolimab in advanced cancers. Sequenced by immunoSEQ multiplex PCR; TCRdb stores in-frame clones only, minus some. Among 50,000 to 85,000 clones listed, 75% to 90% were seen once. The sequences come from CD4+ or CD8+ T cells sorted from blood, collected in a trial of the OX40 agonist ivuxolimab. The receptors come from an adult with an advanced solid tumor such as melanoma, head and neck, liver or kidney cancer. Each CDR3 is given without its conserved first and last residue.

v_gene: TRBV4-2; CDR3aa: ASSPDSGTPQETQY
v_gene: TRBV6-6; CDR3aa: ASSSREGGTEAF
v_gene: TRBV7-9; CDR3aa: ASSWERPGLNEQF
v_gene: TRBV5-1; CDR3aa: ASSLVRDGAMNTEAF
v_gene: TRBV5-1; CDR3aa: ASSLGASGSRGSGELF
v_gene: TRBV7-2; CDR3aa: ASSPRGGSNQPQH
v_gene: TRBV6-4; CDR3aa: ASSDQQGPGELF
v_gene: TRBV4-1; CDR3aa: ASRRGAGGADTQY
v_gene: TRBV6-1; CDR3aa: ASLGGESYNEQF
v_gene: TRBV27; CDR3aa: ASRGTGGQISGTVATGELF
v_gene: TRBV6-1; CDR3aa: ASIWGSDYEQY
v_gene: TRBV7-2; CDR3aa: ASSLGGIGLNEQF
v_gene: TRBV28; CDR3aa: ASSFGSQTGNTIY
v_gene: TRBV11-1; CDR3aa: ASSLPRGQETQY
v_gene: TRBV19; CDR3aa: ASSIAGHSYEQY
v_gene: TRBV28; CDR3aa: ASGTGADLNSPLH
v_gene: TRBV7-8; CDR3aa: ASSLALYGYEQY
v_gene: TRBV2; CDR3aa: ASIGQQAGASNQPQH
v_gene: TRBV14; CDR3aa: ASSYTGSTDTQY
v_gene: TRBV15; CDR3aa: ATSGITNPPETQY
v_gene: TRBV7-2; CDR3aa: ASSLVSNRLGTDTQY